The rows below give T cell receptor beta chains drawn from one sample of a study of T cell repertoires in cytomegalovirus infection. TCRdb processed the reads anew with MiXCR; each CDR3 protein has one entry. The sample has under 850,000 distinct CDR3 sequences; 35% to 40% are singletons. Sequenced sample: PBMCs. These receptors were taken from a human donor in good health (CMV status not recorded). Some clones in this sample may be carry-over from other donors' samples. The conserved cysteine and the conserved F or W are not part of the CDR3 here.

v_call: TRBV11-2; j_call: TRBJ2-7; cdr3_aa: ASTRTGSEQY
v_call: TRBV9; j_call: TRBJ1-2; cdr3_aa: ASSVASGQGNGYT
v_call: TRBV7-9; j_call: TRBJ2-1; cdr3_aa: ASSFMSGDYNEQF
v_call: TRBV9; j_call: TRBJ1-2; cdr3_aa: ASSVAAQGHGYT
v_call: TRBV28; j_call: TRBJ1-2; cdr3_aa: ASSLTGGARYGYT
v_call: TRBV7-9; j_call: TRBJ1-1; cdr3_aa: ASSLGGRGREEAF
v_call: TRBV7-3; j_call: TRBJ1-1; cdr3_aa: ASSLTRYTEAF
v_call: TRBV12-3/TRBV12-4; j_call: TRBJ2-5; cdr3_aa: ASSSTGLREETQY
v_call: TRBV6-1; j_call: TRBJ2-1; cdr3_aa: ASRTLSSYNEQF
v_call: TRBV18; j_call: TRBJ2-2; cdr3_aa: ASSPSAGRDTGELF
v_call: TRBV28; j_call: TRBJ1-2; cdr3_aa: ASSLAPGRPDYGYT
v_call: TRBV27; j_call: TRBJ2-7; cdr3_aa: ASSSNPYSYEQY
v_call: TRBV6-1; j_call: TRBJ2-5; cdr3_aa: ASRVDRGRETQY
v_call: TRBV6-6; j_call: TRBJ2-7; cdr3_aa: ASSPFRESYEQY
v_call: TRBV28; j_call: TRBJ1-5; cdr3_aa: ASSLTTVGNQPQH